The 14 T cell receptor beta chains presented below share a single source sample, sequenced in a study of T cells in localized non-small cell lung cancer. Assay used: immunoSEQ multiplex PCR; TCRdb lists only in-frame clones, some missing. The top ten clones hold approximately 3.9% of a sample with roughly 24,000 clones, around 90% of them seen once. The sequenced sample was peripheral blood, obtained before any cancer treatment. These receptors all come from a female donor older than 55 with stage II squamous cell lung carcinoma.

The V gene is TRBV2, the J gene TRBJ1-1; D gene ambiguous. CDR3 length equals 14 residues. Per germline, CDR1 SNHLY and CDR2 FYNNEI. V was clipped by 7 bases and J by 0 bases, with 12 bases between them. This chain's CDR3 is CASTPEQMNTEAFF. DNA for the CDR3: TGTGCCAGCACCCCCGAGCAGATGAACACTGAAGCTTTCTTT. The whole variable domain, remainder taken from reference TRBV2 and TRBJ1-1, is EPEVTQTPSHQVTQMGQEVILRCVPISNHLYFYWYRQILGQKVEFLVSFYNNEISEKSEIFDDQFSVERPDGSNFTLKIRSTKLEDSAMYFCASTPEQMNTEAFFGQGTRLTVV.

This chain uses TRBV4-2 with TRBJ2-1, with D perhaps TRBD2 (5 bases). V was shortened by 1 base and J by 0 bases, with 7 bases between the two germline ends. Germline V gene data show CDR1 as LGHNA and CDR2 as YNFKEQ. This CDR3 has 15 amino acids. CDR3 DNA: TGTGCCAGCAGCCAAGGCCTAGCCTCCTACAATGAGCAGTTCTTC. It translates to CASSQGLASYNEQFF.

Only one count was recorded for this clone. V and J are TRBV4-1 and TRBJ1-3; D call uncertain. The CDR3 covers 15 residues. V lost 3 bases and J 4 bases, leaving 13 bases between the germline ends. CDR1 and CDR2 (germline): MGHRA, YSYEKL. The CDR3 DNA is TGCGCCAGCAGCCATAGTCAATCTGGGGGAAACACCATATATTTT. This translates into CASSHSQSGGNTIYF.

The chain combines TRBV10-3 with TRBJ1-1; a weak D match, TRBD1 (6 bases). CDR3 length: 14 amino acids. Germline V gene lookup returns CDR1 ENHRY and CDR2 SYGVKD. V was cut by 11 bases and J by 1 base, with 17 bases left in between. CDR3 in DNA: TGTGCCGCCCGAAGGACAGCGACGAACACTGAAGCTTTCTTT. Amino acids: CAARRTATNTEAFF.

The chain uses TRBV7-6 and TRBJ2-5; TRBD1 matches 8 bases. Germline CDR1 SGHVS, CDR2 FNYEAQ. Trimming at V came to 2 bases and at J to 5 bases, leaving 4 bases not matched to a gene. This CDR3 contains 14 residues. The CDR3 nucleotides are TGTGCCAGCAGCTTAAAGGACAGGGTCGAGACCCAGTACTTC. Translated, it gives CASSLKDRVETQYF.

The chain recombines TRBV2 with TRBJ1-1; D unresolved. V gave up 2 bases and J gave up 2 bases, with 6 bases separating them. CDR3 length: 13 amino acids. Germline V lookup: CDR1 SNHLY, CDR2 FYNNEI. The CDR3 spells CASSEMTNTEAFF. CDR3 DNA: TGTGCCAGCAGTGAAATGACCAACACTGAAGCTTTCTTT.

This clone came up a few times. The V call is TRBV6-5, the J call TRBJ1-5; no definite D call. The V end lost 6 bases, the J end lost 0 bases, and 12 bases lay between the germline ends. CDR3 length: 15 residues. Germline values: CDR1 MNHEY, CDR2 SVGAGI. DNA of the CDR3: TGTGCCAGCAGACCCGGACTGAATAGCAATCAGCCCCAGCATTTT. It translates to CASRPGLNSNQPQHF.

This chain joins TRBV6-1 and TRBJ2-5; perhaps D is TRBD1 or TRBD2 (5 bases each). V lost 8 bases and J lost 5, with 15 bases in between. The germline V gene encodes CDR1 MNHNS and CDR2 SASEGT. The CDR3 length is 13 residues. Written as DNA, the CDR3 is TGTGCCAGCTCTACAGGTTCGGGGGAGACCCAGTACTTC. As protein: CASSTGSGETQYF.

V gene TRBV5-1 combines with J gene TRBJ2-5; the D is unclear. Per the germline V gene, CDR1 is SGHRS and CDR2 is YFSETQ. V lost 1 base and J lost 2, with 6 bases in between. This CDR3 region has 13 residues. The CDR3 region is CASSLTPQETQYF. The CDR3 DNA follows: TGCGCCAGCAGCTTGACCCCTCAAGAGACCCAGTACTTC.

This chain joins TRBV19 and TRBJ2-2; 11 bases line up with TRBD1. Germline V gene sequence: CDR1 LNHDA, CDR2 SQIVND (reference sequence). The CDR3 is 15 residues long. The V gene end was trimmed by 6 bases and the J gene end by 4 bases; junction bases not matched to a gene: 4. The DNA of the CDR3 is TGTGCCAGTAGAACGGACAGGGGGCGCACCGGGGAGCTGTTTTTT. Its protein product is CASRTDRGRTGELFF.

This clone is judged medium-sized. The chain carries TRBV12-5 and TRBJ2-5; the D is unclear. The V end lost 2 bases, the J end lost 9 bases, and 13 bases lay between the germline ends. The CDR3 loop spans 13 amino acids. CDR1 is LGHNT and CDR2 is FRNRAP in the germline V gene. The CDR3: CASGLSLFGSQYF. CDR3 nucleotide sequence: TGTGCTAGTGGTTTGAGTCTCTTTGGATCCCAGTACTTC. Drawing the rest from reference TRBV12-5 and TRBJ2-5, the complete variable domain is DARVTQTPRHKVTEMGQEVTMRCQPILGHNTVFWYRQTMMQGLELLAYFRNRAPLDDSGMPKDRFSAEMPDATLATLKIQPSEPRDSAVYFCASGLSLFGSQYFGPGTRLLVL.

This chain joins TRBV7-9 and TRBJ2-7; a possible D gene is TRBD1 (6 bases). Trimming stripped 7 bases from V and 3 bases from J, with 19 bases between. This CDR3 spans 15 amino acids. Germline V gene lookup returns CDR1 SEHNR and CDR2 FQNEAQ (reference sequence). The CDR3 sequence is CASTPMQGHYYEQYF. The CDR3 DNA follows: TGTGCCAGCACCCCGATGCAGGGACACTACTACGAGCAGTACTTC.

The V gene is TRBV2, the J gene TRBJ1-1; unclear D gene. V was pared by 4 bases and J by 3 bases, with 3 bases between. From germline, CDR1 is SNHLY and CDR2 FYNNEI. The CDR3 covers 11 residues. DNA for the CDR3: TGTGCCAGCAGTGTGGACACTGAAGCTTTCTTT. Encoded protein: CASSVDTEAFF.

CDR3 sequence: CASSSAGTTNTGELFF. The CDR3 DNA sequence: TGTGCCAGCAGCTCCGCCGGGACCACGAACACCGGGGAGCTGTTTTTT. The chain couples TRBV7-8 to TRBJ2-2; D possibly uses TRBD1 or TRBD2 (5 bases each). This CDR3 region has 16 residues. Germline V gene sequence: CDR1 SGHVS, CDR2 FQNEAQ. V shed 4 bases and J shed 0 bases, with 12 bases lying between them. Full variable domain (remainder filled in from reference TRBV7-8 and TRBJ2-2): GAGVSQSPRYKVAKRGQDVALRCDPISGHVSLFWYQQALGQGPEFLTYFQNEAQLDKSGLPSDRFFAERPEGSVSTLKIQRTQQEDSAVYLCASSSAGTTNTGELFFGEGSRLTVL.